This TCR beta chain appears in the sequencing data of a study of T cells after yellow fever vaccination (dated by TCRdb to between 2018 and 2021). In terms of the full investigation: The SMART-Seq v4 Ultra Low Input RNA kit was used to prepare libraries from fractions with low cell numbers. Blood was collected at multiple timepoints before and after primary and secondary immunization, and bulk PBMC replicates and cell subsets were isolated. To follow T-cell clones before and after primary and booster YFV17D yellow fever vaccination, bulk TCR alpha and beta repertoires were sequenced over time. Two healthy male donors made up the cohort, one aged 18 to 30 years and the other aged 30 to 40 years. Overall study results and their limits: Computational filtering was needed because FACS-sorted repertoires could contain abundant contaminating clonotypes from the bulk population. A small share of clonotypes was detected in both CD4 and CD8 compartments, with the overlap likely arising from convergent recombination. The secondary T-cell response was weaker than the primary response but faster, peaking on day 5 instead of day 15. After the booster, most of the clones that had expanded following primary vaccination were detected again (approximately 95% of CD4 and 80% to 90% of CD8), which suggests that memory was broadly maintained. Only two donors were included in the study, so the extent to which the findings can be generalized is limited.

The CDR3 runs 12 amino acids, cysteine and phenylalanine included. The kept DNA is CDR3 alone, 36 bases in frame from the first base. The germline ends are 14 bases apart after V is trimmed by 4 bases and J by 9 bases. From the germline V gene, CDR1 is SGHRS and CDR2 is YFSETQ. Note on this clonotype: It has no known antigen specificity. One base away there is no much larger clone; base qualities are not given.

Synthesis of TCR cDNA relied on 5'RACE template switching, a step that introduced a universal primer site along with unique molecular identifiers. Priming for cDNA synthesis came from both the TCR alpha and TCR beta constant segments. Libraries were amplified in two PCR steps, with sample barcodes and sequencing adapters added in the second step. Libraries were sequenced on Illumina HiSeq 2500 (2x100 bp) or NovaSeq (2x150 bp). The published analysis was carried out like this. Reads were demultiplexed and collapsed into UMI consensus sequences with MIGEC, and V(D)J alignment was performed with MiXCR. Using edgeR on replicate PBMC samples, clonotypes were called vaccine-responding if FDR was below 0.01 and the log2 fold change was above 5 up to day 15. CD4 or CD8 identity was assigned to each bulk clonotype according to whether the clonotype was present at higher abundance in the sequenced CD4 repertoire or the sequenced CD8 repertoire. Starting from the raw public reads, TCRdb applied fastp trimming at Q25, assembled clones with MiXCR and retained in-frame beta chains. All rows with the same CDR3 protein become a single entry with the most common DNA and genes. TCRdb's processing, not the authors', yielded these V and J calls. The sample includes around 360,000 distinct CDR3 sequences, with 9.5% to 13% observed a single time. The ten largest clones capture less than 20% of the sample.

In the paper's terms, the treatment or condition label means: live attenuated yellow fever vaccine strain. Two biological replicates of bulk PBMCs were collected at each blood-draw timepoint. PBMCs were isolated from peripheral blood using a standard Ficoll-Paque protocol. RNA was extracted with TriZol from bulk PBMCs, CD4 and CD8 fractions, and dextramer-positive and dextramer-negative fractions. The specimen comprised PBMCs, sampled on the day of the first yellow fever vaccination. The V and J segments used are TRBV5-1 and TRBJ2-7; possibly the D gene is TRBD1, per 6 matching bases. The TCR comes from a man aged 18 to 29 who received the YFV17D yellow fever vaccine. DNA sequence: TGCGCCAGCAGCGAAATACAGGGCGGGCAGTACTTC. It encodes CASSEIQGGQYF.